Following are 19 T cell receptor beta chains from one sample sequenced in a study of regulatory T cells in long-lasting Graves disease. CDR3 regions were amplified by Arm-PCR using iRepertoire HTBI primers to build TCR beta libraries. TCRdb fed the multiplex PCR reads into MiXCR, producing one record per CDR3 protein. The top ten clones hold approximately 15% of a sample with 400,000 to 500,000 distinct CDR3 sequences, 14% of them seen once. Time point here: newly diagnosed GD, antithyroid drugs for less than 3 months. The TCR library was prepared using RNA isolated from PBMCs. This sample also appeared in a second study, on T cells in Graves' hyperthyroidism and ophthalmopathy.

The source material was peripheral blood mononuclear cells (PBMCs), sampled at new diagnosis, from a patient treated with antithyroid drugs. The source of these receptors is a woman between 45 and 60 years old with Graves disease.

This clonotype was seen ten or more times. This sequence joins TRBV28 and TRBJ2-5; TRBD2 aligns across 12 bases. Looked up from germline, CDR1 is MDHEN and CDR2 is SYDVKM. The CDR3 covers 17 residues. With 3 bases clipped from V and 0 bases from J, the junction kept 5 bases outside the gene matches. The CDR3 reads CASSFRRTSGDQETQYF. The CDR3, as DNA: TGTGCCAGCAGTTTCCGGAGGACTAGCGGGGACCAAGAGACCCAGTACTTC.

This CDR3 is CASSDWVTYEQYF. CDR3 sequence (DNA): TGTGCCAGCAGTGATTGGGTTACCTACGAGCAGTACTTC. The chain employs TRBV25-1 and TRBJ2-7; D gene uncertain. This CDR3 spans 13 amino acids. Deletions cut 3 bases from V and 2 bases from J, with 8 bases between. Looked up from germline, CDR1 is MGHDK and CDR2 is SYGVNS.

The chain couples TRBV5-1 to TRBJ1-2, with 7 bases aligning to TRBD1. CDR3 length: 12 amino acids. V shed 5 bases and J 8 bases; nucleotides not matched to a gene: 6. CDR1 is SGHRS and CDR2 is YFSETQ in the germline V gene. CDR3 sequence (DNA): TGCGCCAGCAGTTGGACAGGCGGAGGCTACACCTTC. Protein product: CASSWTGGGYTF.

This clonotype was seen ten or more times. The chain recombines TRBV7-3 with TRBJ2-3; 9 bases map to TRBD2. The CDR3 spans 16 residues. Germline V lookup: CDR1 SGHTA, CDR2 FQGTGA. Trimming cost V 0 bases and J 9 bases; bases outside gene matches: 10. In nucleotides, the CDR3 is TGTGCCAGCAGCTTAACGTGGGCGGGAGGGTTCAGCACGCAGTATTTT. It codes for CASSLTWAGGFSTQYF.

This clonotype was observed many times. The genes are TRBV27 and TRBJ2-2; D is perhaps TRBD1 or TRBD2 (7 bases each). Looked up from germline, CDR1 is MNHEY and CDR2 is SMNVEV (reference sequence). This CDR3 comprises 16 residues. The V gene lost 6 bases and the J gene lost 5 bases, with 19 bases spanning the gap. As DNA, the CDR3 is TGTGCCAGCAGAGTGGGATTTCAGGGGGGGACCGGGGAGCTGTTTTTT. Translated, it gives CASRVGFQGGTGELFF.

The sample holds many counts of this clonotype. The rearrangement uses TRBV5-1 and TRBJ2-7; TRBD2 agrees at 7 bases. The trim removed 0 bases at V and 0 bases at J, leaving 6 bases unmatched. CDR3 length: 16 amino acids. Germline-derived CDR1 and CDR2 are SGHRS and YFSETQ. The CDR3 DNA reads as TGCGCCAGCAGCTTGGACCCCGGGGGGACCTCCTACGAGCAGTACTTC. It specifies CASSLDPGGTSYEQYF.

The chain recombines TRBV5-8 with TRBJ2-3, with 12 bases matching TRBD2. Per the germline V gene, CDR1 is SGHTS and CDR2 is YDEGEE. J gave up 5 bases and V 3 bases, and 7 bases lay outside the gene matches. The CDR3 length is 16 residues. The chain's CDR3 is CASSWVGGLAGDTQYF. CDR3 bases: TGTGCCAGCAGCTGGGTCGGGGGACTAGCGGGAGATACGCAGTATTTT.

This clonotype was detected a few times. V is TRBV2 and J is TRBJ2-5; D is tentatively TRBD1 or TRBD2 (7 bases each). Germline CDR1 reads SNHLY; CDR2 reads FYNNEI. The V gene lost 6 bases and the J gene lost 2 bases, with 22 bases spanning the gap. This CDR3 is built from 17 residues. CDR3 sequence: CASSPTFGRGGQETQYF. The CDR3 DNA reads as TGTGCCAGCAGCCCGACATTCGGCAGGGGGGGGCAAGAGACCCAGTACTTC.

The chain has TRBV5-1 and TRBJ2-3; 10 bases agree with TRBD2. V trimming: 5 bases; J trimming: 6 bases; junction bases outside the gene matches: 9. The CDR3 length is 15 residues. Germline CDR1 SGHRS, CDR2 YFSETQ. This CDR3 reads CASSSLAGVVDTQYF. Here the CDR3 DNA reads TGCGCCAGCAGTTCGCTAGCGGGAGTGGTGGATACGCAGTATTTT.

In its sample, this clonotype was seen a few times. CDR3 sequence reads: CASSLTGGEGYNEQFF. The CDR3 DNA follows: TGTGCCAGCAGCTTAACTGGGGGGGAGGGGTACAATGAGCAGTTCTTC. The chain combines TRBV7-3 with TRBJ2-1, with 7 bases identical to TRBD2. Germline CDR1 SGHTA, CDR2 FQGTGA. The V segment lost 0 bases and the J segment 4 bases; nucleotides outside the gene matches: 6. This CDR3 has 16 amino acids.

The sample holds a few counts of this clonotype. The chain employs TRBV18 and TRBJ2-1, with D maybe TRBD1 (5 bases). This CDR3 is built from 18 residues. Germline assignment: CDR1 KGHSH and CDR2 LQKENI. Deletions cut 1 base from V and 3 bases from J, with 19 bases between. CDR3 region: CASSPLPRLSGIYNEQFF. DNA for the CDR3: TGTGCCAGCTCACCACTTCCTCGGTTGTCAGGGATCTACAATGAGCAGTTCTTC.

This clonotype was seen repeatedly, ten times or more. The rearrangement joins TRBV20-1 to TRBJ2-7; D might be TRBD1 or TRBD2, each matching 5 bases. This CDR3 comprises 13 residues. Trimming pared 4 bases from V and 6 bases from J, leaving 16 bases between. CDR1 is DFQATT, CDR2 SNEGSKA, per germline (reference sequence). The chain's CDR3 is CSAIGAGLFEQYF. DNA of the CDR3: TGCAGTGCTATCGGGGCAGGCCTCTTCGAGCAGTACTTC.

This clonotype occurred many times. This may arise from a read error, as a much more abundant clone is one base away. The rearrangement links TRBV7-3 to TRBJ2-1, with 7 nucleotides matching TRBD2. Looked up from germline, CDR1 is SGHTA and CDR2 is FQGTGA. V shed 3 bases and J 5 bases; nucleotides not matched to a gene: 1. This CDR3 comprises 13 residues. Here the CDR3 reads CASSFTSDNEQFF. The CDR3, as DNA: TGTGCCAGCAGCTTCACTAGCGACAATGAGCAGTTCTTC.

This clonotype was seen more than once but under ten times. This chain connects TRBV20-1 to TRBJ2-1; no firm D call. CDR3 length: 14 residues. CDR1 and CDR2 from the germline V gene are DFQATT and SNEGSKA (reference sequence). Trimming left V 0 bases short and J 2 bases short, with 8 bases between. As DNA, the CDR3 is TGCAGTGCTAGAGATATAGGGACCTACAATGAGCAGTTCTTC. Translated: CSARDIGTYNEQFF.

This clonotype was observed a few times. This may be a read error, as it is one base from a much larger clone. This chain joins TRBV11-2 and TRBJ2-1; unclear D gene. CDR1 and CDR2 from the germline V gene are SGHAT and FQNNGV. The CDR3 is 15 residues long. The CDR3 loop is CASSLDINSYSEQFF. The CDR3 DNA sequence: TGTGCCAGCAGCTTAGATATTAACTCCTACAGTGAGCAGTTCTTC.

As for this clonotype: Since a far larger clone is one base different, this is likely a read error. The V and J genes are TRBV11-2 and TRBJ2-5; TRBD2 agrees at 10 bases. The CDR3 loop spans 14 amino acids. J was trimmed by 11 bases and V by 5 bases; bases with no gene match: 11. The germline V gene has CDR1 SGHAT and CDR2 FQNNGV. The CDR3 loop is CASSAGLAGARQYF. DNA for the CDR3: TGTGCCAGCAGCGCGGGGCTAGCGGGAGCACGGCAGTACTTC.

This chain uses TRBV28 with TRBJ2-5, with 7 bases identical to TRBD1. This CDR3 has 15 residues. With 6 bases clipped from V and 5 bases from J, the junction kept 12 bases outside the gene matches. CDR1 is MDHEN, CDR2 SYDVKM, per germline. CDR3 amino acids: CASSLDRDPSETQYF. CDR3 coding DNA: TGTGCCAGCAGCTTAGACAGGGATCCGTCGGAGACCCAGTACTTC.

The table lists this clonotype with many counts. The CDR3: CASSLPPGRGDEKLFF. CDR3 coding DNA: TGTGCCAGCAGTCTACCCCCCGGCCGGGGGGATGAAAAACTGTTTTTT. The chain joins TRBV28 to TRBJ1-4; possible D gene TRBD1, 5 bases. The germline gives CDR1 MDHEN, CDR2 SYDVKM. V lost 5 bases, J lost 6 bases, and 19 bases lay in between. This CDR3 region has 16 residues. The complete variable domain, with remaining parts taken from reference TRBV28 and TRBJ1-4, reads DVKVTQSSRYLVKRTGEKVFLECVQDMDHENMFWYRQDPGLGLRLIYFSYDVKMKEKGDIPEGYSVSREKKERFSLILESASTNQTSMYLCASSLPPGRGDEKLFFGSGTQLSVL.

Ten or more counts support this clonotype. The CDR3 DNA follows: TGTGCCAGCAGCCCGAGCTCAGATGAGCAGTTCTTC. Translation: CASSPSSDEQFF. V gene TRBV12-3 or TRBV12-4 combines with J gene TRBJ2-1; D unresolved. Trimming removed 6 bases from V and 8 bases from J, with 11 bases in between. The CDR3 is 12 residues long.